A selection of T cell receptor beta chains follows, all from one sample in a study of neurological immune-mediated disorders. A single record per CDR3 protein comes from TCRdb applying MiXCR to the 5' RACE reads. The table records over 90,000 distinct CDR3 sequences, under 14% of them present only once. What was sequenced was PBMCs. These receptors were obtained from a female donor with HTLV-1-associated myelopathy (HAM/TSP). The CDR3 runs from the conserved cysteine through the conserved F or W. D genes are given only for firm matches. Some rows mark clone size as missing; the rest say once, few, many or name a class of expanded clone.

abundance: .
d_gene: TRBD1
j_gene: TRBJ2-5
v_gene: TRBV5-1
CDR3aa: CSSSPTGTGGSETQYF
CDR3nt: TGCTCCAGTAGCCCGACCGGGACAGGGGGTTCAGAGACCCAGTACTTC

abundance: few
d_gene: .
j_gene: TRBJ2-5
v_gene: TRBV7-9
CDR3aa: CASSLVSGGETQYF
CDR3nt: TGTGCCAGCAGCTTAGTATCTGGGGGGGAGACCCAGTACTTC

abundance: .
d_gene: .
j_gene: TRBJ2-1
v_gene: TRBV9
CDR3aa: CASSVAAREYNEQFF
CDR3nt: TGTGCCAGCAGCGTAGCGGCCAGGGAGTACAATGAGCAGTTCTTC

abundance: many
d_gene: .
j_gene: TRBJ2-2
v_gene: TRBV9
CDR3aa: CASSPGLVGTGELFF
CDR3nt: TGTGCCAGCAGCCCGGGCCTTGTTGGCACCGGGGAGCTGTTTTTT

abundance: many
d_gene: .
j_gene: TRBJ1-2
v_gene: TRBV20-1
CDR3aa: CRAGFNYGYTF
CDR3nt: TGCAGAGCGGGATTTAACTATGGCTACACCTTC

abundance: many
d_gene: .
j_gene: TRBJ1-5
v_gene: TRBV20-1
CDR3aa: CSARGSRVGVGGNQPQHF
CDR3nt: TGCAGTGCTAGAGGAAGCAGGGTTGGGGTTGGGGGCAATCAGCCCCAGCATTTT

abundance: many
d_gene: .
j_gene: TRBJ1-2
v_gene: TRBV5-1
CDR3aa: CASSLDRTVPNYGYTF
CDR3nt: TGCGCCAGCAGCTTGGACCGGACAGTACCTAACTATGGCTACACCTTC

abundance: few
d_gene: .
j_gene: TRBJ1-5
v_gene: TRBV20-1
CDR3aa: CSASLRGEGFSQPQHF
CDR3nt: TGCAGTGCCAGCCTGCGAGGGGAGGGCTTTTCTCAGCCCCAGCATTTT

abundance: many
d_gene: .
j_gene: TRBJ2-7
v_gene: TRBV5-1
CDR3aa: CASSFDRLASVPDEQYF
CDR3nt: TGCGCCAGCAGCTTCGACAGGTTGGCTAGCGTTCCCGACGAGCAGTACTTC

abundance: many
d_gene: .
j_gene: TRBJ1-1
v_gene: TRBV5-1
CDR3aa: CASSPGTEGTEAFF
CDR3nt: TGCGCCAGCAGCCCGGGGACTGAAGGCACTGAAGCTTTCTTT

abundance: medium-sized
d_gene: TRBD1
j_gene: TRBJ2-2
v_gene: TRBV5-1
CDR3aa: CASSPWTGGYRAGELFF
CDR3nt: TGCGCCAGCAGCCCATGGACAGGGGGATATCGAGCCGGGGAGCTGTTTTTT

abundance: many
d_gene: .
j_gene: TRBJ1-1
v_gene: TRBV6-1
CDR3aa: CASRTAGGYEAFF
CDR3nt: TGTGCCAGCAGGACCGCAGGAGGTTATGAAGCTTTCTTT

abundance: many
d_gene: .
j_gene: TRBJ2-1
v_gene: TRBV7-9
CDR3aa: CASSPPGAGDSYNEQFF
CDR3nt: TGTGCCAGCAGCCCCCCAGGTGCAGGGGACTCCTACAATGAGCAGTTCTTC

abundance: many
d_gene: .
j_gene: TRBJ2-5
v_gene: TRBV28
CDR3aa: CASSLVTGPQETQYF
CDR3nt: TGTGCCAGCAGTTTAGTAACAGGGCCCCAAGAGACCCAGTACTTC

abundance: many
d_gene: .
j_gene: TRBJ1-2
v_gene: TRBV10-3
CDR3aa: CAISAADSYGYTF
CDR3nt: TGTGCCATCAGTGCAGCGGACAGCTATGGCTACACCTTC

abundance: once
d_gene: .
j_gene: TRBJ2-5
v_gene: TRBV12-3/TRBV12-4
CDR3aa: CASSFLLEETQYF
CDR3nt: TGTGCCAGCAGTTTCCTGCTTGAAGAGACCCAGTACTTC

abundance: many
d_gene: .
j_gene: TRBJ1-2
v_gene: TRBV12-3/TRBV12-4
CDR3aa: CASSSRGLRHYGYTF
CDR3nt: TGTGCCAGCAGTTCCAGGGGACTGAGGCACTATGGCTACACCTTC

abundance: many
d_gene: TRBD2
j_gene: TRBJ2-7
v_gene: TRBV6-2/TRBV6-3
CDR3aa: CASSTSGVSSYEQYF
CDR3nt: TGTGCCAGCAGTACTAGCGGGGTCAGCTCCTACGAGCAGTACTTC

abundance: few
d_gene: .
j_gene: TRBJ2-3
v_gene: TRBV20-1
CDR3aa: CSPRTDTQYF
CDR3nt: TGCAGTCCCCGCACAGATACGCAGTATTTT

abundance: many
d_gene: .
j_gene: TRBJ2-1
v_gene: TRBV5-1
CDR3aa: CASSLETPVYNEQFF
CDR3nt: TGCGCCAGCAGCTTGGAGACACCGGTTTACAATGAGCAGTTCTTC

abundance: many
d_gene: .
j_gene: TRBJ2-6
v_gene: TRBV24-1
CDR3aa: CATSESGAGANVLTF
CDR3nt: TGTGCCACCAGTGAGTCAGGGGCCGGGGCCAACGTCCTGACTTTC

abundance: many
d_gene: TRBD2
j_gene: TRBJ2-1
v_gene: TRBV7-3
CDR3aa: CASGTSGDGNEQFF
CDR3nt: TGTGCCAGCGGGACTAGCGGGGACGGCAATGAGCAGTTCTTC

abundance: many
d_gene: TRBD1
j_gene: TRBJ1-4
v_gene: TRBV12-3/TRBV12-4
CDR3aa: CASSSTGVRIEKLFF
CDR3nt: TGTGCCAGCAGTTCAACAGGGGTTCGAATTGAAAAACTGTTTTTT

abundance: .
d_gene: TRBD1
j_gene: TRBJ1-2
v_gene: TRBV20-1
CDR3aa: CSATGQVVYGYTF
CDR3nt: TGCAGTGCGACGGGACAGGTTGTCTATGGCTACACCTTC

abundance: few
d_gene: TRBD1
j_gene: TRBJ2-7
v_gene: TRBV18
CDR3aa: CASSPRQGENYEQYF
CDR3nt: TGTGCCAGCTCACCGCGCCAGGGGGAGAACTACGAGCAGTACTTC

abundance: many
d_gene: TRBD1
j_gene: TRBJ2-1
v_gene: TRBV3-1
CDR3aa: CASSHSGQGAIPWIF
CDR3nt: TGTGCCAGCAGCCACTCGGGACAGGGGGCGATCCCCTGGATCTTC

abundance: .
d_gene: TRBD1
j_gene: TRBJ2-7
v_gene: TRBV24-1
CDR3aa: CATEDRAHEQYF
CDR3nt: TGTGCCACGGAAGACAGGGCCCACGAGCAGTACTTC

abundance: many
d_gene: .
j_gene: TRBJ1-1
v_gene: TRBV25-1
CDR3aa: CASSIRGHMNTEAFF
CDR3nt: TGTGCCAGCAGTATCCGAGGGCACATGAACACTGAAGCTTTCTTT

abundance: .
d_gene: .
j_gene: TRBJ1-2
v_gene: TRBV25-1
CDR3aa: CASSVGNGYTF
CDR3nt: TGTGCCAGCAGTGTTGGCAATGGCTACACCTTC

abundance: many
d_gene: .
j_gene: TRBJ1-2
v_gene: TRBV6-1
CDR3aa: CASSPGGPLYGYTF
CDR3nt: TGTGCCAGCAGTCCGGGGGGCCCCCTTTATGGCTACACCTTC

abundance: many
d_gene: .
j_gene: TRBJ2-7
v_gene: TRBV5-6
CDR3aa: CASSLEQGTGEQYF
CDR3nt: TGTGCCAGCAGCTTGGAGCAGGGAACTGGCGAGCAGTACTTC

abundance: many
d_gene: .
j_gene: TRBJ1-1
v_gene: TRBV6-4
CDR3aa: CASSDSTRTEAFF
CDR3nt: TGTGCCAGCAGTGACTCTACCCGGACTGAAGCTTTCTTT

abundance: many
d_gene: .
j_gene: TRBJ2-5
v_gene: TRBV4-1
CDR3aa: CASSQGGQGARETQYF
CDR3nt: TGCGCCAGCAGCCAAGGGGGTCAGGGAGCAAGGGAGACCCAGTACTTC

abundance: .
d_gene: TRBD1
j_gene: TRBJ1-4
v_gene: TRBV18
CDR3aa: CDSSPPDRAEVDEKLFF
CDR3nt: TGTGACAGCTCACCACCTGACAGGGCAGAGGTCGACGAAAAACTGTTTTTT

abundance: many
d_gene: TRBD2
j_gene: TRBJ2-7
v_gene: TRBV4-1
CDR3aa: CASSQGGGEYYEQYF
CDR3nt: TGCGCCAGCAGCCAAGGCGGGGGAGAGTACTACGAGCAGTACTTC

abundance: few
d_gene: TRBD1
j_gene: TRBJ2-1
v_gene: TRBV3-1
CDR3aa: CASSQDPGQGTVEDEQFF
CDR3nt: TGTGCCAGCAGCCAAGATCCGGGACAGGGGACTGTCGAAGATGAGCAGTTCTTC

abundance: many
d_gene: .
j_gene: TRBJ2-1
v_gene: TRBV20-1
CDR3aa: CSARVGSNNEQFF
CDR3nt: TGCAGTGCTAGAGTAGGGTCCAACAATGAGCAGTTCTTC

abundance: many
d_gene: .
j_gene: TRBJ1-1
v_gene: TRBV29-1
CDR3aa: CSGTRGIMVTEAFF
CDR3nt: TGCAGCGGGACCAGGGGTATTATGGTAACTGAAGCTTTCTTT

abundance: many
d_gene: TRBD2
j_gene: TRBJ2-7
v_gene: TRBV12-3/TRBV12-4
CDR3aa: CASSRGLAGSYEQYF
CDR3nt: TGTGCCAGCAGCCGGGGACTAGCGGGATCCTACGAGCAGTACTTC

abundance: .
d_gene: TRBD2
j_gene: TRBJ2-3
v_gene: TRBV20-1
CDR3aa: CSARDPALAGGSDRQYF
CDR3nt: TGCAGTGCTAGAGATCCGGCCTTAGCGGGGGGATCAGATAGGCAGTATTTT

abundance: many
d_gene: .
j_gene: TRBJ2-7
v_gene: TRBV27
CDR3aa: CASSSTQGFGEQYF
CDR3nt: TGTGCCAGCAGTTCAACACAGGGATTTGGCGAGCAGTACTTC

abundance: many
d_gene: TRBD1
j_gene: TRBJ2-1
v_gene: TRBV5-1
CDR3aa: CASSIRGLDNEQFF
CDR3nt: TGCGCCAGCAGCATCAGGGGGCTTGACAATGAGCAGTTCTTC

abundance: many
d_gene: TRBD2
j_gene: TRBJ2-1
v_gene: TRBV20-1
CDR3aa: CSARTPSGGSYNEQFF
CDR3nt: TGCAGTGCTAGGACCCCTAGCGGGGGCTCCTACAATGAGCAGTTCTTC

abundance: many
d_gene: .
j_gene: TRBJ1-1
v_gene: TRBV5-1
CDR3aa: CASSLWAGAEAFF
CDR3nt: TGCGCCAGCAGCTTGTGGGCAGGGGCTGAAGCTTTCTTT

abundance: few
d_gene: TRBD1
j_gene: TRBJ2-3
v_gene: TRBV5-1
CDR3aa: CASSGRGTGYGGDTQYF
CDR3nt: TGCGCCAGCAGCGGACGGGGGACAGGGTATGGTGGAGATACGCAGTATTTT

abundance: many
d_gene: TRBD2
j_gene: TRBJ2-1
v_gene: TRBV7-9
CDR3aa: CASSVGTSGSYNEQFF
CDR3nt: TGTGCCAGCAGCGTAGGGACTAGCGGTTCCTACAATGAGCAGTTCTTC

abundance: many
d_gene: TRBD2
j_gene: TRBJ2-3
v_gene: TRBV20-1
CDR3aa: CSATRLASSDTQYF
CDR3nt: TGCAGTGCTACCCGACTAGCCTCCTCCGATACGCAGTATTTT

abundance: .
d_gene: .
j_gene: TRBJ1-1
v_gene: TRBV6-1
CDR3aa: CASSPFSAGLSEAFF
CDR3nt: TGTGCCAGCAGTCCATTTTCGGCGGGACTGTCTGAAGCTTTCTTT

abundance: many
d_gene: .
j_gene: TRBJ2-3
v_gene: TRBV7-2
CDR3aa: CASRLRTGTDTQYF
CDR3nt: TGTGCCAGCAGGTTACGGACAGGCACAGATACGCAGTATTTT

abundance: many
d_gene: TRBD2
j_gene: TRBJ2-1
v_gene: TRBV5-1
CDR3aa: CASSLAGGFYNEQFF
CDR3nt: TGCGCCAGCAGCTTGGCGGGGGGTTTTTACAATGAGCAGTTCTTC

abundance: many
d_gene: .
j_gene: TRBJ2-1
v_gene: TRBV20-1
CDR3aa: CSARDSRFSYNEQFF
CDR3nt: TGCAGTGCTAGAGATTCCAGGTTTTCCTACAATGAGCAGTTCTTC

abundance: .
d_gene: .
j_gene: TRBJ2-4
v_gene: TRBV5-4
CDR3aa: CASRPHGAKNIQYF
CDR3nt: TGTGCCAGCAGACCTCATGGGGCCAAAAACATTCAGTACTTC

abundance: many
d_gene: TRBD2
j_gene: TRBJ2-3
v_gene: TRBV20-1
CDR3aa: CSAVGTLWASGGFSTDTQYF
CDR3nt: TGCAGTGCTGTAGGAACGTTGTGGGCTAGCGGGGGTTTTTCTACAGATACGCAGTATTTT

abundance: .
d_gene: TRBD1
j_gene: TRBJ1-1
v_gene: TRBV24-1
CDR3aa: CATSYSRTGDSEAFF
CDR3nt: TGTGCCACCAGTTATTCCCGGACAGGGGACAGTGAAGCTTTCTTT